The 29 T cell receptor beta chains listed next were all sequenced from one sample in a study of T cells after posttransplantation cyclophosphamide. Sequenced by immunoSEQ multiplex PCR; TCRdb stores in-frame clones only, minus some. The sample holds 40,000 to 55,000 clones, and no clone turns up only once. Material for sequencing was PBMCs. All receptors come from a man between 35 and 55 years old in good health, CMV-negative, and a related stem cell transplant donor.

This clone was detected ten times or more. V is TRBV7-9 and J is TRBJ2-2; TRBD1 is a possible D gene (6 bases). Between the trimmed V and J ends, which lost 6 bases and 3 bases, there was a span of 17 bases. The V gene's germline CDR1 is SEHNR and CDR2 FQNEAQ (reference sequence). The CDR3 has 16 residues. This CDR3 reads CASSLLPDRYTGELFF. CDR3 DNA: TGTGCCAGCAGTTTACTCCCCGACAGGTACACCGGGGAGCTGTTTTTT.

This clone was detected many times. The genes are TRBV7-2 and TRBJ1-2; 8 bases are a match to TRBD1. Germline trimming cut 3 bases from V and 3 bases from J; bases unmatched to any gene: 9. Germline lookup yields CDR1 SGHTA and CDR2 FQGNSA. The CDR3 is made up of 16 amino acids. The CDR3 region is CASSFSRGRGYYGYTF. As DNA, the CDR3 is TGTGCCAGCAGCTTTTCCAGGGGGCGCGGGTACTATGGCTACACCTTC.

This clone has at least ten counts. V usage is TRBV30 and J usage is TRBJ2-2, with 7 bases identical to TRBD2. Germline trimming cut 5 bases from V and 3 bases from J; bases unmatched to any gene: 0. Germline V gene lookup returns CDR1 GTSNPN and CDR2 SVGIG (reference sequence). The length of the CDR3 is 12 residues. The CDR3 loop reads CAWGGDTGELFF. CDR3 nucleotide sequence: TGTGCCTGGGGGGGGGACACCGGGGAGCTGTTTTTT.

This clone was detected many times. The rearrangement uses TRBV29-1 and TRBJ2-1; 11 nucleotides match TRBD2. From germline, CDR1 is SQVTM and CDR2 ANQGSEA. V gave up 3 bases and J gave up 8 bases; unmatched junction bases: 9. The CDR3 covers 15 residues. CDR3 coding DNA: TGCAGCGTTGATTTAGGACTAGCGGGCGGAGATGAGCAGTTCTTC. It encodes CSVDLGLAGGDEQFF.

Ten or more counts support this clone. V usage is TRBV7-9 and J usage is TRBJ2-1, with a weak D call TRBD2 (5 bases). The V end was cut by 8 bases, the J end by 4 bases, with 15 bases between. From germline, CDR1 is SEHNR and CDR2 FQNEAQ (reference sequence). This CDR3 is 14 amino acids long. The CDR3 DNA reads as TGTGCCAGCGGTCGGGCTAGCCAATACAATGAGCAGTTCTTC. Encoded protein: CASGRASQYNEQFF.

This clone was counted ten times or more. The chain links TRBV27 to TRBJ2-7; 13 bases are shared with TRBD2. Trimming took 7 bases from V and 7 from J; bases not matched to a gene: 7. The CDR3 is made up of 14 amino acids. Germline values: CDR1 MNHEY, CDR2 SMNVEV (reference sequence). The CDR3 is CASNPGLAGREQYF. Written as DNA, the CDR3 is TGTGCCAGCAACCCGGGACTAGCGGGACGGGAGCAGTACTTC.

This clone was seen many times. This chain uses TRBV5-1 with TRBJ2-1; 9 positions match TRBD2. J was trimmed by 5 bases and V by 6 bases; bases with no gene match: 9. This CDR3 spans 15 amino acids. Germline loops: CDR1 SGHRS, CDR2 YFSETQ. CDR3 nucleotide sequence: TGCGCCAGCATCGACGGACTAGCGCCTAACAATGAGCAGTTCTTC. Protein: CASIDGLAPNNEQFF.

This clone was seen many times. The chain uses TRBV5-1 and TRBJ1-1, with D tentatively TRBD1 (6 bases). The CDR3 extends over 14 amino acids. Trimming cost V 4 bases and J 2 bases, with 12 bases left between them. Germline V CDR1 and CDR2: SGHRS, YFSETQ. The CDR3, as DNA: TGCGCCAGCAGCCCCGAACAGGGTAACACTGAAGCTTTCTTT. Translated, it gives CASSPEQGNTEAFF.

This clone was recorded at least ten times. The genes are TRBV5-8 and TRBJ2-7, with 7 positions matching TRBD2. The CDR3 spans 14 residues. After removal of 2 bases from V and 6 bases from J, the junction contained 8 bases not matched to a gene. Germline-derived CDR1 and CDR2 are SGHTS and YDEGEE. This CDR3 is CASSFSSGPGEQYF. The CDR3 nucleotides are TGTGCCAGCAGCTTTTCTAGCGGCCCCGGCGAGCAGTACTTC.

This clone turned up a few times. The genes are TRBV6-4 and TRBJ2-3, with 8 bases that match TRBD1. CDR3 size: 16 residues. The V gene end was trimmed by 4 bases and the J gene end by 1 base; junction bases not matched to a gene: 7. Germline-derived CDR1 and CDR2 are MRHNA and SNTAGT. The CDR3 loop reads CASSATGTGGTDTQYF. CDR3 in DNA: TGTGCCAGCAGTGCCACCGGGACAGGTGGCACAGATACGCAGTATTTT.

There are many counts of this clone. The chain carries TRBV28 and TRBJ2-3; TRBD2 matches at 7 bases. V shed 5 bases, J shed 6 bases, and the junction held 17 bases outside the gene matches. The length of the CDR3 is 17 residues. Germline CDR1 reads MDHEN; CDR2 reads SYDVKM. This chain's CDR3 is CASSPDWSGRAIDTQYF. DNA for the CDR3: TGTGCCAGCAGTCCAGATTGGAGTGGGAGGGCCATCGATACGCAGTATTTT.

This clone was found many times. The rearrangement uses TRBV4-1 and TRBJ2-1, with a possible D match to TRBD1 (5 bases). CDR1 MGHRA and CDR2 YSYEKL come from the germline V gene. Trimming took 1 base from V and 8 from J, leaving 12 bases between them. The CDR3 is 14 residues long. The CDR3 region is CASSQAGLEDEQFF. For the CDR3, the DNA is TGCGCCAGCAGCCAAGCAGGGTTGGAAGATGAGCAGTTCTTC.

There are many counts of this clone. This chain joins TRBV7-2 and TRBJ2-5, with 10 bases identical to TRBD2. Per germline, CDR1 SGHTA and CDR2 FQGNSA. The CDR3 extends over 17 amino acids. The V and J ends lost 1 base and 4 bases, in that order; junction bases with no gene match: 9. The CDR3: CASSLGLAGVIRETQYF. The DNA of the CDR3 is TGTGCCAGCAGCTTAGGCCTAGCGGGAGTAATACGAGAGACCCAGTACTTC. Full variable domain (rest looked up from reference TRBV7-2 and TRBJ2-5): GAGVSQSPSNKVTEKGKDVELRCDPISGHTALYWYRQSLGQGLEFLIYFQGNSAPDKSGLPSDRFSAERTGGSVSTLTIQRTQQEDSAVYLCASSLGLAGVIRETQYFGPGTRLLVL.

This clone showed up many times. In DNA, the CDR3 is TGTGCCAGCAGCTTTGGAGGGGGCAGTGAGCAGTTCTTC. Its translation is CASSFGGGSEQFF. The J gene is TRBJ2-1, the V gene TRBV7-2; tentatively, D is TRBD1 (7 bases). The CDR3 runs 13 residues. Trimming took off 3 bases at V and 9 bases at J, with 12 bases between the two ends. CDR1 and CDR2 from the germline V gene are SGHTA and FQGNSA.

This clone was counted many times. This rearrangement joins TRBV2 to TRBJ2-1; TRBD1 matches 7 bases. CDR3 size: 14 residues. Trimming took 4 bases from V and 7 from J; bases not matched to a gene: 7. Germline CDR1 reads SNHLY; CDR2 reads FYNNEI. The CDR3 protein is CASSGQGELNEQFF. As DNA, the CDR3 is TGTGCCAGCAGTGGGCAGGGGGAGTTAAATGAGCAGTTCTTC.

This clone has at least ten counts. The chain combines TRBV7-3 with TRBJ2-5; D gene ambiguous. Trimming removed 5 bases at V and 2 bases at J, with 9 bases between. The CDR3 is 13 residues long. In germline, CDR1 is SGHTA, CDR2 FQGTGA. CDR3 region: CASSPSRQETQYF. Written as DNA, the CDR3 is TGTGCCAGCAGCCCCTCCAGGCAAGAGACCCAGTACTTC.

In its sample, this clone was seen many times. V and J are TRBV25-1 and TRBJ1-3; TRBD1 aligns across 9 bases. CDR1 is MGHDK, CDR2 SYGVNS, per germline. Germline trimming cut 0 bases from V and 1 base from J; bases unmatched to any gene: 7. CDR3 length equals 18 residues. DNA for the CDR3: TGTGCCAGCAGTGAATACCCCGGGACAGGGAAATCTGGAAACACCATATATTTT. Amino acid sequence: CASSEYPGTGKSGNTIYF.

This clone was seen ten or more times. The chain has TRBV6-5 and TRBJ2-2; D not resolved. This CDR3 spans 12 amino acids. V dropped 5 bases and J dropped 4 bases, with 5 bases sitting between them. The germline gives CDR1 MNHEY, CDR2 SVGAGI. CDR3 region: CASSRATGELFF. In DNA form, the CDR3 reads TGTGCCAGCAGTCGCGCCACCGGGGAGCTGTTTTTT.

This clone showed up many times. This chain connects TRBV29-1 to TRBJ2-3; no reliable D call. CDR3 length equals 11 residues. CDR1 and CDR2 (germline): SQVTM, ANQGSEA. Trimming cost V 5 bases and J 2 bases, with 5 bases left between them. CDR3 amino acids: CSVQNTDTQYF. The CDR3 DNA reads TGCAGCGTTCAGAACACAGATACGCAGTATTTT.

This clone was seen many times. The chain has TRBV7-9 and TRBJ1-1; no firm D call. V was trimmed by 0 bases and J by 1 base, leaving 12 bases between them. This CDR3 is built from 16 residues. Germline V gene lookup returns CDR1 SEHNR and CDR2 FQNEAQ (reference sequence). CDR3 nucleotide sequence: TGTGCCAGCAGCTTAGCGCTCGGGGTCCCGAACACTGAAGCTTTCTTT. Residues: CASSLALGVPNTEAFF.

This clone was recorded at least ten times. The chain has TRBV28 and TRBJ2-7; D gene unclear. CDR3 length: 14 residues. The V gene lost 6 bases and the J gene lost 8 bases, with 20 bases spanning the gap. CDR1 and CDR2 from the germline V gene are MDHEN and SYDVKM. The CDR3 nucleotides are TGTGCCAGCAGCGTACTAAGGAAGTTGTACAAGCAGTACTTC. Residues: CASSVLRKLYKQYF. The complete variable domain, with remaining parts taken from reference TRBV28 and TRBJ2-7, reads DVKVTQSSRYLVKRTGEKVFLECVQDMDHENMFWYRQDPGLGLRLIYFSYDVKMKEKGDIPEGYSVSREKKERFSLILESASTNQTSMYLCASSVLRKLYKQYFGPGTRLTVT.

This clone was detected many times. The chain couples TRBV29-1 to TRBJ1-5; 7 bases are a match to TRBD1. The CDR3 has 12 amino acids. Germline V gene data show CDR1 as SQVTM and CDR2 as ANQGSEA. V lost 4 bases to trimming and J lost 7 bases; unmatched junction nucleotides: 4. The CDR3 DNA reads as TGCAGCGTTGGACAGGGTCCCCAGCCCCAGCATTTT. Its protein product is CSVGQGPQPQHF.

This clone was seen ten or more times. The CDR3 here is CAWSNPDTQYF. The CDR3 region has the DNA TGTGCCTGGAGCAATCCAGATACGCAGTATTTT. The chain joins TRBV30 to TRBJ2-3; D is undetermined. The length of the CDR3 is 11 residues. V dropped 3 bases and J dropped 4 bases, with 5 bases sitting between them. Germline assignment: CDR1 GTSNPN and CDR2 SVGIG (reference sequence).

To note about this clone: A much bigger clone sits one base away, suggesting this may be a read error. The J gene is TRBJ2-7, the V gene TRBV6-5, with D unclear. The CDR3 consists of 11 residues. CDR1 is MNHEY and CDR2 is SVGAGI in the germline V gene. Trimming removed 4 bases at V and 2 bases at J, with 3 bases between. The CDR3 protein is CASSFTYEQYF. The CDR3 region has the DNA TGTGCCAGCAGTTTCACCTACGAGCAGTACTTC.

This clone was counted at least ten times. The chain carries TRBV15 and TRBJ2-7, with D possibly being TRBD1 (5 bases). Germline assignment: CDR1 LNHNV and CDR2 YYDKDF (reference sequence). The CDR3 extends over 15 amino acids. Trimming stripped 1 base from V and 5 bases from J, with 15 bases between. The CDR3 is CATSRVIGALNEQYF. CDR3 bases: TGTGCCACCAGCAGAGTGATTGGGGCTTTGAACGAGCAGTACTTC.

In its sample, this clone was seen many times. This chain links TRBV7-2 with TRBJ1-5; D perhaps matches TRBD1 (5 bases). Deletions cut 1 base from V and 9 bases from J, with 13 bases between. This CDR3 is 14 amino acids long. CDR1 SGHTA and CDR2 FQGNSA come from the germline V gene. CDR3 amino acids: CASSLEPRGTPQHF. CDR3 bases: TGTGCCAGCAGCTTAGAACCCCGGGGGACGCCCCAGCATTTT.

This clone was observed at least ten times. This rearrangement joins TRBV5-6 to TRBJ2-3, with TRBD1 identical over 11 bases. The CDR3 sequence is 16 residues long. V shed 2 bases, J shed 6 bases, and the junction held 8 bases outside the gene matches. Per the germline V gene, CDR1 is SGHDT and CDR2 is YYEEEE. CDR3 region: CASSLGQGARGDTQYF. The CDR3 coding sequence is TGTGCCAGCAGCTTAGGACAGGGGGCGCGGGGGGATACGCAGTATTTT.

The CDR3 reads CASSMDLTPYNEQFF. The DNA of the CDR3 is TGTGCCAGCAGCATGGACTTGACACCCTACAATGAGCAGTTCTTC. The rearrangement uses TRBV7-2 and TRBJ2-1, with D possibly being TRBD2 (5 bases). CDR3 length: 15 amino acids. Germline CDR1 SGHTA, CDR2 FQGNSA. Trimming removed 5 bases at V and 2 bases at J, with 13 bases between.

This clone came up many times. The J gene is TRBJ2-1, the V gene TRBV2; 12 positions agree with TRBD2. V shed 7 bases and J 4 bases; nucleotides not matched to a gene: 5. Germline CDR1 reads SNHLY; CDR2 reads FYNNEI. The CDR3 totals 15 residues. The CDR3: CASILAGGPYNEQFF. CDR3 DNA sequence: TGTGCCAGCATCCTAGCGGGAGGGCCGTACAATGAGCAGTTCTTC.